This T cell receptor beta chain emerged from a study of Ad26.COV2.S vaccination and SARS-CoV-2 variants. As for the study in general: Intramuscularly, Ad26.COV2.S was given either once or twice, 56 days apart. Study-wide points: Compared with placebo recipients, vaccine recipients had higher spike-specific TCR breadth.

This clone appeared once. Its matching antigen is unknown. Sequencing used immunoSEQ multiplex PCR; TCRdb keeps in-frame clones, though not all of them. The table shows over 400,000 clones, with around 93% occurring only once. Treatment given: roughly 18 received Ad26.COV2.S at low or high dose, single or two shots; a few received placebo; per-sample allocation not given. Material that was analyzed had been drawn on day 63 after the first vaccine or placebo injection. It was an adult aged 18-55 years in Boston who was the donor. The receptor was isolated from a person between 18 and 60 years old who received the Ad26.COV2.S COVID-19 vaccine or a placebo. This specimen consisted of peripheral blood, obtained in a trial of Ad26.COV2.S vaccine versus placebo.

This CDR3 is CASGGEGRNTEAFF. CDR3 sequence (DNA): TGTGCTAGTGGTGGGGAAGGGAGGAACACTGAAGCTTTCTTT. The chain is built from TRBV12-5 and TRBJ1-1; no definite D call. CDR1 is LGHNT and CDR2 is FRNRAP in the germline V gene. The V and J ends lost 5 bases and 1 base respectively, with 11 bases between them. The CDR3 runs to 14 residues. The whole variable domain, remainder taken from reference TRBV12-5 and TRBJ1-1, is DARVTQTPRHKVTEMGQEVTMRCQPILGHNTVFWYRQTMMQGLELLAYFRNRAPLDDSGMPKDRFSAEMPDATLATLKIQPSEPRDSAVYFCASGGEGRNTEAFFGQGTRLTVV.